The entry below describes one T cell receptor beta chain. Other DNA sequences of this sample code for an identical CDR3. Germline V gene sequence: CDR1 SGHTA, CDR2 FQGNSA. After removal of 4 bases from V and 4 bases from J, the junction contained 7 bases not matched to a gene. The CDR3 is 16 residues long. Using immunoSEQ multiplex PCR, the repertoire was profiled, and TCRdb retains in-frame clones only, with some absent. The sample yields roughly 560,000 clones, 78% seen once. The data stem from a study of shared T cell receptors in the human thymus. These sequences were also reported in another study, on human thymus T cells. As that report states: Resections from corrective heart surgery supplied the thymus tissue.

The TCR originated in a boy under two years old with a congenital heart defect. Sequenced input: thymocytes. The chain employs TRBV7-2 and TRBJ1-5; 10 nucleotides align to TRBD1. CDR3 sequence (DNA): TGTGCCAGCAGCTGGGCGCCGGGACAGGGGAATCAGCCCCAGCATTTT. Protein product: CASSWAPGQGNQPQHF.